The clone carrying this T cell receptor beta chain was counted between two and nine times. This sample stems from a study of regulatory T cells in long-lasting Graves disease. Germline assignment: CDR1 DFQATT and CDR2 SNEGSKA (reference sequence). V was trimmed by 4 bases and J by 6 bases, leaving 10 bases between them. The CDR3 extends over 12 amino acids. Libraries of TCR beta came from iRepertoire HTBI primers plus Arm-PCR of CDR3 regions. Each CDR3 protein gets one entry after TCRdb re-called the multiplex PCR reads with MiXCR. Counted here are around 400,000 distinct CDR3 sequences, about 12% occurring once; the ten biggest clones make up around 18%. The time point: newly diagnosed GD, antithyroid drugs for less than 3 months. The TCR library was made from RNA extracted from PBMCs. Separately, the same data were catalogued under a study of T cells in Graves' hyperthyroidism and ophthalmopathy. That source notes: Graves' hyperthyroidism qualified as stable when ophthalmopathy did not progress within 18 months. RT-PCR in the first round (using the HTBI primer set) targeted the TCR CDR3.

The sequencing used peripheral blood mononuclear cells (PBMCs), collected at new diagnosis, from a patient treated with antithyroid drugs. The chain is built from TRBV20-1 and TRBJ2-1; D ambiguous. The sequence was collected from a woman aged 18-29 years with Graves disease. The CDR3 sequence: CSATDKGNEQFF. DNA of the CDR3: TGCAGTGCTACAGATAAAGGCAATGAGCAGTTCTTC.